This T cell receptor (beta chain) comes out of a study of cytomegalovirus exposure and HLA in healthy donors (dated by TCRdb to 2016 to 2017). Turning to the overall study: An earlier analysis of under 600 of the donors reported roughly 270 Gb of sequence data and about 100 million unique TCR beta sequences from roughly 180 million T cells. A later analysis re-analyzed previously published TCR beta repertoires from roughly 630 donors and added high-resolution HLA genotyping to study TCR occurrence patterns. Because of strong linkage in the cohort, a handful of DR-DQ haplotypes were treated as single units for association and clustering. Across some 400 genotyped donors of the cohort, an average of about 240,000 unique TCR beta nucleotide sequences per donor were sequenced, and roughly a sixth of those sequences were non-productive. Around 300 gigabases of sequencing data and 70 million to 100 million unique TCR sequences were included in an early release covering about 600 HLA-typed donors. Of the roughly 400 genotyped donors, around 81% fell in the genetic ancestry cluster associated with self-reported Caucasian donors. In addition to the first cohort of around 670 subjects, a separate validation cohort of 130 or so different subjects was used. Rather than drawing on any new phenotypic data, the later analysis identified candidate immune exposures from TCR beta sequences and the way those sequences occurred across donors. Donor age, sex, ethnicity and CMV serostatus were compiled together with the repertoire data. High-throughput TCR immunosequencing, statistical association of individual TCRs with disease status, and machine learning were combined to predict cytomegalovirus infection status. Class I and class II HLA loci were covered by the typing at four-digit resolution. The study used immunosequencing to profile the T cell repertoires of several hundred subjects and linked those repertoires to cytomegalovirus serostatus. The number of typed donors differed by locus: about 620-640 for A, B, C, DRB1 and DQB1; approximately 530 for DQA1; roughly 600 for DPA1; and roughly 490 for DPB1. In a later genetic analysis, genome-wide SNP genotypes for about 55% of the roughly 670 donors were used, and that subset was treated as a discovery cohort. To decide whether each TCR beta V gene segment behaved as functional or pseudogenic, an earlier analysis of approximately 600 of the donors relied on high-throughput TCR beta sequencing. All discovery cohort repertoires had been generated on a single sequencing platform. The aim of the study was to test whether cataloging public T cell receptors could identify signatures of past pathogen exposure. Study-level results and caveats: Linkage disequilibrium might explain the correlated functional status among segregating V segments, but an unknown experimental factor could not be ruled out. The presence/absence analyses assumed that sequencing depth was roughly uniform across donors, and that assumption may not be true. While some public TCRs were present in many individuals, most TCR sequences turned up only very rarely across donors. In a later analysis, HLA-associated TCR beta chains showed more clonal expansion and lower generation probabilities than non-associated chains that were equally common. A later analysis found that TCR association rates varied across HLA loci, with DRB1 alleles showing the most associated TCRs and HLA-C alleles the fewest. A cluster of highly shared sequence variants was judged likely to represent a technical artifact of the sequencing pipeline. According to a later analysis, most CMV-associated TCR beta chains appeared to be HLA-restricted, and the HLA associations seemed to be driven largely by CMV exposure. The study listed 164 TCR beta chains as associated with cytomegalovirus. In this cohort, only TCR beta chains were sequenced, and detectable features were limited by the absence of alpha or paired-chain data. The authors suggested that the approach could potentially be extended to other disease states and immunological phenotypes. Because counts were too low, about 15 rarely observed V segments, including chromosome 9 orphons, were left out of the earlier analysis of 500 to 750 of the donors. When HLA alleles, especially DR and DQ, strongly co-occurred, TCR associations were difficult to assign to individual alleles. A further reported finding was that TCR beta sequences accurately predicted the HLA-A and HLA-B alleles for most subjects in the first cohort. According to a later analysis, parvovirus B19, influenza, CMV and Epstein-Barr virus appeared linked to several top co-occurrence clusters. In vitro tests confirmed that a few of the cytomegalovirus-associated TCR beta chains recognize cytomegalovirus antigens. In both the original and validation cohorts, the classifier was reported to diagnose cytomegalovirus status with high specificity and sensitivity. Specific HLA alleles were associated with some 15,000 TCR beta sequences at a false discovery rate of 0.05 in a later analysis. Broadly in line with IMGT annotations, most TCR beta V segments showed up in productive rearrangements about 87% or about 30% of the time in an earlier analysis of about 500 of the donors. An association between a missense DCLRE1C variant and V-gene and J-gene trimming of TCR beta chains was found in a later genetic analysis and replicated in an independent cohort. For the cohort, immune exposure information was limited to CMV serostatus. A later genetic analysis reported fewer N-insertions in productive TCRs among donors in an Asian-associated ancestry cluster than the roughly 640-donor mean. Because some donors lacked HLA typing at each locus, the association tests relied only on the typed subset.

Library preparation employed the immunoSEQ multiplex PCR assay. A mixture of 60 forward primers for TCR Vbeta segments and 13 reverse primers for TCR Jbeta segments was used in the multiplex PCR. Amplification of the CDR3 region of rearranged TCR beta genes was performed with a multiplex PCR assay on genomic DNA. The amplified TCR beta libraries were sequenced on the Illumina HiSeq System as 87-base-pair reads. The published analysis was carried out like this. A later analysis counted approximately 74 million unique TCR beta chains across the 666 repertoires, and around 12 million of these chains were shared by at least two donors. Raw reads were error-corrected and collapsed into unique sequences by a nearest-neighbor algorithm in which closely related sequences were merged to remove PCR and sequencing errors. Alignment of CDR3 sequences to IMGT reference sequences was used to assign V, D and J gene segments. For a sequence to be retained, a match of at least six nucleotides to both a V gene segment and a J gene segment was required. Rearrangements were called productive when the CDR3 lacked stop codons and stayed in frame with V and J; all others were non-productive. CDR3 was defined by IMGT convention, running from the second conserved V-encoded cysteine to the conserved J-encoded phenylalanine. The earlier analysis of some 580 of the donors excluded any sequence lacking an unambiguous match to a single V gene segment. In an earlier analysis of 587 of the donors, a V segment was called functional when productive rearrangements were above 56.7%, and segregating when the standard deviation between donors exceeded 5%. A statistical classification framework was built to diagnose cytomegalovirus status from the catalog of TCR beta chain sequences. A later analysis assigned V and J genes by comparing TCR nucleotide sequences with IMGT/GENE-DB human TR gene sequences. The TCRdist pipeline was used in a later analysis to assign CDR3 sequences and most-parsimonious VDJ recombination scenarios. In a later analysis, each TCR beta chain was defined by its CDR3 amino acid sequence together with its V-gene family, and reads without a unique V-gene family were excluded. A later analysis removed over 500 highly shared, low-generation-probability nucleotide sequences to deal with suspected cross-contamination and a sequencing artifact. In a later analysis, a clonal expansion index for each public chain was calculated from normalized within-repertoire ranks of inferred template counts. In a later analysis, generation probabilities were computed using a VDJ recombination model fitted to out-of-frame rearrangements, and the results were checked against IGoR. A later analysis scored TCR-TCR, TCR-HLA and TCR-CMV co-occurrence with hypergeometric tests, applying a repertoire-size bias correction to TCR pairs. To estimate false discovery rates, a later analysis permuted the HLA or CMV assignments 20 times. In a later analysis, co-occurring TCRs were grouped using DBSCAN, and TCRdist sequence similarity was added for clustering within HLA-allele-positive subsets. For co-occurrence clustering, repertoires with fewer than 30,000 or more than 120,000 public chains were excluded, along with five repertoires with anomalous nucleotide sharing. TCRdb's version of the immuneACCESS table is confined to in-frame rearrangements and falls short of the full clone set. An unresolved V gene accounts for under half of the shortfall where checked; the remainder is of unknown origin. The DNA gave D and trimming, while V, J and clone size come from that table. Within this sample are over 90,000 clones, with under 85% of them counted one time only. The ten largest clonotypes hold over 4% of the sample.

In total, approximately 690 healthy bone marrow donors made up the cohort. Cohort members were all nominally healthy when sampled, although unrecorded immune exposures were likely present. The donor tested CMV seropositive and was one of the 289 seropositive cohort members. Every donor gave a peripheral blood sample, and the peripheral blood mononuclear cells from that sample were used for TCR beta sequencing. The Qiagen DNeasy Blood Extraction Kit was used to extract genomic DNA from the blood cell samples. With respect to this clone: Its cognate antigen has yet to be identified. Per-nucleotide qualities are absent, and no much larger clonotype sits a single base away.

The TCR sequence derives from a man aged 45 to 65 in good health and CMV-seropositive. The sequencing sample was made of PBMCs.

The CDR3 region has the sequence CASIPPQNEQFF. The bases are TGTGCCAGCATCCCCCCCCAAAATGAGCAGTTCTTC. The sequence joins TRBV5-8 to TRBJ2-1; no D segment can be confidently identified. The V and J ends are trimmed by 6 bases and 7 bases, leaving 11 bases between them. Spanning cysteine to phenylalanine, the CDR3 consists of 12 amino acids. Just the 36-base CDR3 DNA is kept, in frame starting at base 1. The germline V gene specifies SGHTS as CDR1 and YDEGEE as CDR2.